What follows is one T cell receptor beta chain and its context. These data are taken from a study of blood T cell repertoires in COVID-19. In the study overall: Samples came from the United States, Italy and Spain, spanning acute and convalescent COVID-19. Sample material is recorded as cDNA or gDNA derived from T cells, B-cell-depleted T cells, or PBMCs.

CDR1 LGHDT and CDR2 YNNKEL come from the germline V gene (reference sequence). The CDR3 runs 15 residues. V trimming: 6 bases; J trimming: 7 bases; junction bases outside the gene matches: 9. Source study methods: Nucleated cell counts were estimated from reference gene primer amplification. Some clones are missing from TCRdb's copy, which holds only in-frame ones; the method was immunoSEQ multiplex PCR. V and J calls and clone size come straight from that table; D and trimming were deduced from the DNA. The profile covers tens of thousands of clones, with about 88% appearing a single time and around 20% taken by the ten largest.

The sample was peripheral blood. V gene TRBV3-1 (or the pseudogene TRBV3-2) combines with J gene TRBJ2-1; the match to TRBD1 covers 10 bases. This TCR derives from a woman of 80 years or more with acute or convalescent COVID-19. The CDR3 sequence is CASRSGTGVSNEQFF. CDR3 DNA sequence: TGTGCCAGCAGGTCCGGGACAGGGGTCTCGAATGAGCAGTTCTTC.